This T cell receptor beta chain is drawn from a study of blood T cells in healthy people across ages. Each sample gave at least 6.5 million isolated PBMCs. Primers used in a second PCR of about 6 to 12 cycles were a sample-barcoded 5' primer and a J-beta primer mix. A template-switch adaptor containing 12 random nucleotides labeled each cDNA molecule. TCRdb reprocessed the 5' RACE reads via MiXCR and lists one record per CDR3 protein. Here the sample spans approximately 1.5 million distinct CDR3 sequences, roughly 43% being singletons. The sample taken for sequencing was blood. This receptor was obtained from a woman between 18 and 29 years old in good health.

The CDR3 region is CASTSGRRGTDTQYF. The CDR3 DNA reads TGTGCCAGTACCTCCGGACGGAGGGGCACAGATACGCAGTATTTT. This rearrangement joins TRBV19 to TRBJ2-3, with D possibly TRBD2 on 6 matching bases. Germline values: CDR1 LNHDA, CDR2 SQIVND (reference sequence). This CDR3 is built from 15 residues. The V and J ends lost 7 bases and 1 base respectively, with 15 bases between them.